This is a list of T cell receptor beta chains from one sample in a study of blood T cell repertoires in COVID-19. Generated by immunoSEQ multiplex PCR, the TCRdb table keeps only in-frame clones and is missing some. The profile shows approximately 670,000 clones, 85% to 90% of them singletons. Sequencing was carried out using peripheral blood. The source is a woman between 18 and 30 years old with acute or convalescent COVID-19. Both conserved end residues are part of each CDR3. The D gene is left open where the match is weak. The size of a clone is reported for some rows only, either as once, few or many, or as a class for expanded clones.

D: NA
J: TRBJ2-7
size: once
V: TRBV3-1/TRBV3-2
DNA: TGTGCCAGCAGCCCAGCGGGACAGGCTATTTCCTACGAGCAGTACTTC
CDR3: CASSPAGQAISYEQYF

D: NA
J: TRBJ2-1
size: NA
V: TRBV7-9
DNA: TGTGCCAGCAGCTTAGGCAGCAATGAGCAGTTCTTC
CDR3: CASSLGSNEQFF

D: NA
J: TRBJ1-1
size: NA
V: TRBV6-1
DNA: TGTGCCAGCAGTGAAAGACAGGCGTCCGGTGAAGCTTTCTTT
CDR3: CASSERQASGEAFF

D: TRBD1
J: TRBJ2-1
size: NA
V: TRBV23-1
DNA: TGCGCCAGCAGTCAATCCCGAGACAGGGGTGAGGTCGAGCAGTTCTTC
CDR3: CASSQSRDRGEVEQFF

D: NA
J: TRBJ1-5
size: once
V: TRBV19
DNA: TGTGCCAGTAGCGTGAAGGGGAACAATCAGCCCCAGCATTTT
CDR3: CASSVKGNNQPQHF

D: TRBD1
J: TRBJ2-3
size: many
V: TRBV6-4
DNA: TGTGCCAGCAGTGAAGTGGCAGGGGGCGGAGATACGCAGTATTTT
CDR3: CASSEVAGGGDTQYF

D: NA
J: TRBJ2-2
size: NA
V: TRBV4-3
DNA: TGCGCCAGCAGCCAAGCAAGTCTGAGCAGGCAGAACACCGGGGAGCTGTTTTTT
CDR3: CASSQASLSRQNTGELFF

D: NA
J: TRBJ1-4
size: NA
V: TRBV28
DNA: TGTGCCAGCAGTTTATACAGGGCTGGCCCGAATGAAAAACTGTTTTTT
CDR3: CASSLYRAGPNEKLFF

D: NA
J: TRBJ2-5
size: NA
V: TRBV2
DNA: TGTGCCAGCAGTGACGAGGTAGAGACCCAGTACTTC
CDR3: CASSDEVETQYF

D: NA
J: TRBJ1-1
size: NA
V: TRBV4-1
DNA: TGCGCCAGCAGCCAAGATATGGCCGGGAGTGGAGCTTTCTTT
CDR3: CASSQDMAGSGAFF